This TCR beta chain was sequenced during a study of T cell changes during pregnancy in multiple sclerosis. This CDR3 has 17 residues. V gave up 4 bases and J gave up 2 bases; unmatched junction bases: 11. Per the germline V gene, CDR1 is MDHEN and CDR2 is SYDVKM. Here immunoSEQ multiplex PCR was the method, and the copy in TCRdb shows in-frame clones only, minus some. The sample yields over 90,000 clones, approximately 93% seen once. The TCR sequence derives from a female donor with multiple sclerosis, enrolled in a pregnancy study. The chain carries TRBV28 and TRBJ1-3; 7 nucleotides match TRBD1. The material sequenced was peripheral blood, taken after pregnancy. The CDR3 region has the DNA TGTGCCAGCAGTTCACCCAGGACAGGAGATACTGGAAACACCATATATTTT. It specifies CASSSPRTGDTGNTIYF.